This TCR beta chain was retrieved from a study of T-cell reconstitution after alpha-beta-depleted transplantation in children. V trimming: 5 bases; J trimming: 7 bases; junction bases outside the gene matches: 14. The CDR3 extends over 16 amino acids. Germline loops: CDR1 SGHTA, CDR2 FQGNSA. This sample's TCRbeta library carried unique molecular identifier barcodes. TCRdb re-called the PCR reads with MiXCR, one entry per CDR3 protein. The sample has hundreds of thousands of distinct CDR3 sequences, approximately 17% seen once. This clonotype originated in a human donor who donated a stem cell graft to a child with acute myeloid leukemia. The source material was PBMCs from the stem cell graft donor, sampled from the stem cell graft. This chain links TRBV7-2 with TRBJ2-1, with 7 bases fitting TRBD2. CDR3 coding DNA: TGTGCCAGCAGCCTTAAGGCAAGGGGAGGGCGGAATGAGCAGTTCTTC. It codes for CASSLKARGGRNEQFF.